This T cell receptor (beta chain) derives from a study of T cell responses to AZD1222 COVID-19 vaccine. The wider study: The study pooled second doses at about 4 or about 12 weeks.

TCRdb keeps only in-frame clones here, not all; method: immunoSEQ multiplex PCR. The sample has approximately 150,000 clones; roughly 91% are singletons. Germline assignment: CDR1 MNHEY and CDR2 SMNVEV (reference sequence). The CDR3 extends over 16 amino acids. V dropped 7 bases and J dropped 0 bases, with 13 bases sitting between them. Study-level points and caveats: Regions 160-218 and 743-854 held dominance among vaccine-associated CD4 TCRs, which spanned spike. Clonal diversity was possibly underestimated, and the donors were mostly white British, with more females. The study found Spike-specific TCR breadth and depth rose after two AZD1222 doses.

A note on this clone: No antigen is known for it.

The chain uses TRBV27 and TRBJ2-6; D possibly corresponds to TRBD1 (5 bases). The clonotype originates from an adult in good health. The sample here was peripheral blood, taken on day 0 of AZD1222 vaccination. The CDR3 bases are TGTGCCAGCACCCTTGGACACCCCTCTGGGGCCAACGTCCTGACTTTC. Protein: CASTLGHPSGANVLTF.